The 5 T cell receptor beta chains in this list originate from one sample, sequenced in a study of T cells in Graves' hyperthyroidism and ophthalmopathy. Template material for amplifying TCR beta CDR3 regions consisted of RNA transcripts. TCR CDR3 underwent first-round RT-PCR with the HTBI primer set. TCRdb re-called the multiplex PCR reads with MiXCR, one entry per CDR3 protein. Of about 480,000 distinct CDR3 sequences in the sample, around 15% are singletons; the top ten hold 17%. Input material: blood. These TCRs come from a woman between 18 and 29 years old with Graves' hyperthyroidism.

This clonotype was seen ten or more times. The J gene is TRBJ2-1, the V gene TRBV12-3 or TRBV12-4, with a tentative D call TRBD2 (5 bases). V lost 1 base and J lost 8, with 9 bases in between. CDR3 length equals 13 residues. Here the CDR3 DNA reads TGTGCCAGCAGTTTAGAGGGAGTCCATGAGCAGTTCTTC. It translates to CASSLEGVHEQFF.

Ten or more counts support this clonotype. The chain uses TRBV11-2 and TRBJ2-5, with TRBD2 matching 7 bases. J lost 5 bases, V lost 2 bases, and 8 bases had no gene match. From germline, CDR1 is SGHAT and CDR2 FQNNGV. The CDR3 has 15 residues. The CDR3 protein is CASSLRLAADETQYF. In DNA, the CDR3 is TGTGCCAGCAGCTTACGGCTAGCGGCCGACGAGACCCAGTACTTC.

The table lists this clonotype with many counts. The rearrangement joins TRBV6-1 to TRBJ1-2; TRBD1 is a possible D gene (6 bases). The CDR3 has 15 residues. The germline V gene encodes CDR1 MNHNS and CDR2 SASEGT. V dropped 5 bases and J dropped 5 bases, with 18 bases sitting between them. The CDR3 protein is CASSYGVATGYGYTF. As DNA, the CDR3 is TGTGCCAGCAGTTATGGGGTGGCTACAGGGTATGGCTACACCTTC.

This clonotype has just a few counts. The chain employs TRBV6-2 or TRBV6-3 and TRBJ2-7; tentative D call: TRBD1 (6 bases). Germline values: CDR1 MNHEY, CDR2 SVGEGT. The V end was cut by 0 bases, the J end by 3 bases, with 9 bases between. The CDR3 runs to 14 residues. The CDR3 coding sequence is TGTGCCAGCAGTTACTCAAGGGGGATCTACGAGCAGTACTTC. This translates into CASSYSRGIYEQYF.

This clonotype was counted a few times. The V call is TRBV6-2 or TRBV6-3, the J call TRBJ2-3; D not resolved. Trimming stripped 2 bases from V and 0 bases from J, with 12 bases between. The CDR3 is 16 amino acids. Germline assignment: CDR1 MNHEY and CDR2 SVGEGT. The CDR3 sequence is CASSYLELLSTDTQYF. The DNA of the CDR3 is TGTGCCAGCAGTTACCTCGAGCTCCTGAGCACAGATACGCAGTATTTT.